This T cell receptor (beta chain) was identified during a study of CD8 T cells in ankylosing spondylitis. Study-level results: Ankylosing spondylitis blood appeared to be characterized by a TCR beta motif of eight highly homologous variants. Some of these motif variants have turned up before, in reports on reactive arthritis synovial fluid and blood. Matched ankylosing spondylitis synovial fluid reportedly showed significant enrichment of disease-linked clones.

A word on this clonotype: Its antigen is unknown.

V was pared by 8 bases and J by 6 bases, with 12 bases of the junction left unmatched. The CDR3 length is 14 residues. The germline CDR1 and CDR2 sequences are MNHNS and SASEGT. Quantitative 5'-RACE with molecular barcodes was used to make the TCR beta libraries. TCRdb re-called the 5' RACE reads with MiXCR, one entry per CDR3 protein. This table has 200,000 to 250,000 distinct CDR3 sequences, more than 9% appearing once. The receptor's source is a male donor with ankylosing spondylitis or in good health (not recorded which). Sequenced: blood, either unsorted or a sorted T cell fraction (not recorded which). The genes are TRBV6-1 and TRBJ1-1, with TRBD1 matching 7 bases. CDR3 sequence (DNA): TGTGCCAGCGCTACGACAGGGCAGGTAGCTGAAGCTTTCTTT. This gives the protein CASATTGQVAEAFF.